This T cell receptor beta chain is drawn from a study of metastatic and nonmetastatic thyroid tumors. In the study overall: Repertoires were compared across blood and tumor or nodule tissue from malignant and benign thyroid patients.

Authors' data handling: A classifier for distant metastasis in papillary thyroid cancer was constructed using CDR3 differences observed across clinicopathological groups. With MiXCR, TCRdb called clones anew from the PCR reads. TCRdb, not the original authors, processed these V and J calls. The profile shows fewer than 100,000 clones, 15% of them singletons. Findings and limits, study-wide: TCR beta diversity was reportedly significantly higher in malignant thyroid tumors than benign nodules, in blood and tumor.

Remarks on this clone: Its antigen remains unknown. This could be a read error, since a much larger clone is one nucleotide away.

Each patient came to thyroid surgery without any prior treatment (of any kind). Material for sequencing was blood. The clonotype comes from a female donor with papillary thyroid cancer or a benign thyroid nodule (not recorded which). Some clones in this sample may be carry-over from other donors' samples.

CDR3 nucleotide sequence: TGTGCCAGCATCCCTGGGGGGCTGGAGACCCAGTACTTC. It yields the protein CASIPGGLETQYF. The chain recombines TRBV7-3 with TRBJ2-5, with D perhaps assigned TRBD1 or TRBD2 (6 bases each). CDR1 and CDR2 (germline): SGHTA, FQGTGA. The V end lost 7 bases, the J end lost 5 bases, and 14 bases lay between the germline ends. This CDR3 comprises 13 residues.